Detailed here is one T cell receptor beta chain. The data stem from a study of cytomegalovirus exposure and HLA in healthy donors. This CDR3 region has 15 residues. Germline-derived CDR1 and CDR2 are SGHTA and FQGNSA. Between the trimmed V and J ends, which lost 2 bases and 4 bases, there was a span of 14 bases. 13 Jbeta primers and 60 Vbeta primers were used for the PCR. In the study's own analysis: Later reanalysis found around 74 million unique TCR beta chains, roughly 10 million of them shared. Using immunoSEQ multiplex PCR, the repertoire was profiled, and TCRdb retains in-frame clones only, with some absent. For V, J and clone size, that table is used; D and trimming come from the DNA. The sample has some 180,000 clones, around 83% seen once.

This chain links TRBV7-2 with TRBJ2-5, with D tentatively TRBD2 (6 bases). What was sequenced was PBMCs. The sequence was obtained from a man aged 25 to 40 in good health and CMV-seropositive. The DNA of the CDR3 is TGTGCCAGCAGCTTAATCGAAGCGGGCCCAGAGACCCAGTACTTC. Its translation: CASSLIEAGPETQYF.